Included here is one T cell receptor beta chain sequence, with context. What this receptor recognizes is not known. It has no much larger one-base neighbor in the sample; base qualities were not kept. The time point label corresponds to: baseline before first vaccination. Vaccinee samples were obtained from the UK trials COV001 and COV002, which included a single-blind randomized controlled phase 2/3 trial of AZD1222 (ChAdOx1 nCoV-19) in healthy adults. For TCRbeta chain sequencing, PBMC samples from trial participants were taken at day 0 and at day 28 after the second dose. The entry originates in a study of T cell responses to AZD1222 COVID-19 vaccine (dated by TCRdb to the early 2020s). Some background on the complete study: AZD1222 recipients given second doses at about 4 weeks or at about 12 weeks were pooled, since spike-specific TCR depth and breadth were not found to differ between the two schedules. A total of about 230 trial participants underwent TCR sequencing, of whom around 200 received two doses of AZD1222 and about 26 received two doses of the MenACWY control vaccine. Trial participants were enrolled by age into subgroups of 18-55, 56-69 and 70-plus years, and around 150, 29 and 61 TCR-sequenced participants, respectively, were included in these subgroups.

Its CDR3 holds 16 amino acids, cysteine through phenylalanine. Only the CDR3 DNA stays, 48 bases, in frame from base 1. The germline V end is reduced by 6 bases and the J end by 5 bases; junction bases left unmatched: 8. The germline V gene supplies CDR1 ENHRY and CDR2 SYGVKD. The CDR3 regions of human TCRbeta chains were analyzed by immunosequencing. In the source study's methods: Repertoire TCRs were checked for matches against a reference library of SARS-CoV-2-specific TCRs that had been generated using the MIRA antigen-specificity platform. Breadth meant the fraction of unique TCRs that were SARS-CoV-2-associated, whereas depth meant the fraction of total T cells that were SARS-CoV-2-associated. Using the MIRA data, each spike-specific TCR was assigned both to the spike region to which the TCR was reactive and to a CD4 or CD8 class. Log10-transformed breadth and depth values were compared by one-way ANOVA with Sidak's multiple comparisons tests. TCRdb retrieved this table from immuneACCESS and kept in-frame rearrangements only. Not all clones are present; in checked studies, unresolved V genes account for under half, and no reason is known for the remainder. From that table come the V and J calls and clone size; the DNA was used to work out D and trimming. The sample includes fewer than 150,000 clones, with about 90% observed a single time. Around 3.6% of the sample is held by the ten biggest clonotypes.

What the study reported, not specific to this receptor: Because no day 14 peak-response samples were available, repertoires were characterized only after the peak T cell response. A significant rise in spike-specific TCR breadth and depth was observed after two AZD1222 doses relative to day 0 and relative to MenACWY recipients. The 56-69-year group was small, and its depth increase did not reach significance, likely because of low power. Only five to seven AZD1222 recipients were SARS-CoV-2 seropositive at baseline, limiting conclusions about previously exposed vaccinees. The vaccine-associated CD4 TCRs covered the entire spike protein, and the dominant responses fell in regions 160-218 and 743-854. Reportedly, almost half of the unique spike-specific TCRs recognized epitopes lying outside the regions that are mutated in the B.1.351 and B.1.1.7 variants. Participants were mostly white British and included more females than males, and it was suggested by the authors that clonal diversity may have been underestimated.

The sequence is built from TRBV10-3 and TRBJ2-2; 11 middle bases align to TRBD2. Here the sequenced sample was peripheral blood, taken on day 0 of AZD1222 vaccination. This receptor was identified in an adult in good health. The DNA reads as follows: TGTGCCATCAGCGGGACTAGCGGAGGAGGGACCGGGGAGCTGTTTTTT. This yields the protein CAISGTSGGGTGELFF.